The 23 T cell receptor beta chains listed next were all sequenced from one sample in a study of CD8+ T cells in alopecia areata. Following RNA extraction, reverse transcription yielded cDNA that acted as the sequencing template. Sequenced by immunoSEQ multiplex PCR; TCRdb stores in-frame clones only, minus some. The sample shows about 140,000 clones, roughly 62% of them seen only once. Specimen: CD4+ T cells sorted from blood, collected at week 0. All receptors come from a human donor with alopecia areata.

The chain uses TRBV30 and TRBJ1-1; D is unclear. Trimming stripped 4 bases from V and 6 bases from J, with 18 bases between. CDR1 is GTSNPN, CDR2 SVGIG, per germline (reference sequence). The CDR3 length is 14 residues. CDR3 protein: CAWTAGSHAAEAFF. In DNA, the CDR3 is TGTGCCTGGACCGCCGGGTCGCACGCCGCTGAAGCTTTCTTT. Full variable domain (outside the CDR3, taken from reference TRBV30 and TRBJ1-1): SQTIHQWPATLVQPVGSPLSLECTVEGTSNPNLYWYRQAAGRGLQLLFYSVGIGQISSEVPQNLSASRPQDRQFILSSKKLLLSDSGFYLCAWTAGSHAAEAFFGQGTRLTVV.

V is TRBV6-6 and J is TRBJ2-2, with 11 bases aligning to TRBD1. Trimming cost V 6 bases and J 5 bases; bases outside gene matches: 8. The length of the CDR3 is 16 residues. Germline CDR1 and CDR2: MNHNY and SVGAGI (reference sequence). This CDR3 is CASRSPGQGGTGELFF. The CDR3 DNA reads TGTGCCAGCAGGTCCCCGGGACAGGGGGGAACCGGGGAGCTGTTTTTT.

This clone occurred a few times. The V gene is TRBV9, the J gene TRBJ2-5, with a tentative D call TRBD2 (5 bases). The CDR3 consists of 15 residues. The germline V gene has CDR1 SGDLS and CDR2 YYNGEE. With 0 bases removed from V and 5 bases from J, the gap between germline ends came to 14 bases. The CDR3 sequence: CASSVDPAGVETQYF. In nucleotides, the CDR3 is TGTGCCAGCAGCGTAGACCCGGCGGGTGTGGAGACCCAGTACTTC.

The V and J genes are TRBV7-2 and TRBJ1-4; TRBD1 might be the D (6 bases). The CDR3 has 14 amino acids. Trimming took 1 base from V and 3 from J, leaving 6 bases between them. Germline V lookup: CDR1 SGHTA, CDR2 FQGNSA. The CDR3 spells CASSLGTANEKLFF. DNA of the CDR3: TGTGCCAGCAGCTTAGGGACAGCTAATGAAAAACTGTTTTTT.

Of note for this clone: This sample also contains other DNA sequences that code for the same CDR3. The chain joins TRBV30 to TRBJ1-6; 9 bases fit TRBD1. V was clipped by 5 bases and J by 3 bases; unmatched bases: 2. The CDR3 consists of 14 residues. CDR1 is GTSNPN and CDR2 is SVGIG in the germline V gene (reference sequence). CDR3 sequence: CAWDRGNYNSPLHF. The CDR3 region has the DNA TGTGCCTGGGACAGGGGGAACTATAATTCACCCCTCCACTTT.

The chain has TRBV28 and TRBJ2-4; TRBD2 might be the D (7 bases). This CDR3 has 13 residues. V lost 7 bases, J lost 5 bases, and 12 bases lay in between. Germline CDR1 reads MDHEN; CDR2 reads SYDVKM. DNA of the CDR3: TGTGCCAGCACGGGGGGCTACCAAAACATTCAGTACTTC. This sequence encodes CASTGGYQNIQYF.

This clone was seen only a few times. The V and J genes are TRBV5-1 and TRBJ2-7; possibly TRBD1 or TRBD2 for D (6 bases each). CDR1 SGHRS and CDR2 YFSETQ come from the germline V gene. Trimming stripped 2 bases from V and 5 bases from J, with 17 bases between. The CDR3 sequence is 15 residues long. Here the CDR3 DNA reads TGCGCCAGCAGCTTACGGGGGCTGCTAGGGGACGAGCAGTACTTC. It is translated as CASSLRGLLGDEQYF. Full variable domain (rest looked up from reference TRBV5-1 and TRBJ2-7): KAGVTQTPRYLIKTRGQQVTLSCSPISGHRSVSWYQQTPGQGLQFLFEYFSETQRNKGNFPGRFSGRQFSNSRSEMNVSTLELGDSALYLCASSLRGLLGDEQYFGPGTRLTVT.

The chain links TRBV15 to TRBJ2-6, with TRBD1 matching 7 bases. CDR1 and CDR2 (germline): LNHNV, YYDKDF (reference sequence). The CDR3 runs to 18 residues. The V segment lost 3 bases and the J segment 2 bases; nucleotides outside the gene matches: 10. The CDR3 region is CATSRKSSGGAGANVLTF. CDR3 nucleotide sequence: TGTGCCACCAGCAGGAAGTCTTCAGGGGGAGCTGGGGCCAACGTCCTGACTTTC.

This clone was seen once. The chain has TRBV27 and TRBJ2-4; D is perhaps TRBD1 or TRBD2 (6 bases each). CDR1 and CDR2 from the germline V gene are MNHEY and SMNVEV (reference sequence). V lost 1 base to trimming and J lost 0 bases, with 10 bases between them. The CDR3 extends over 16 amino acids. DNA of the CDR3: TGTGCCAGCAGTTTATGGGGGGCAGGAGCCAAAAACATTCAGTACTTC. Translating it yields CASSLWGAGAKNIQYF.

Only a few counts were recorded for this clone. V gene TRBV15 combines with J gene TRBJ2-7; D perhaps matches TRBD1 (6 bases). Deletions cut 6 bases from V and 1 base from J, with 19 bases between. Germline V gene lookup returns CDR1 LNHNV and CDR2 YYDKDF (reference sequence). The CDR3 length is 16 residues. The CDR3 is CATRSRGAERSYEQYF. The CDR3 DNA reads TGTGCCACCAGGTCCAGGGGCGCTGAGAGGTCCTACGAGCAGTACTTC. Combining the CDR3 with reference TRBV15 and TRBJ2-7 gives the whole variable domain DAMVIQNPRYQVTQFGKPVTLSCSQTLNHNVMYWYQQKSSQAPKLLFHYYDKDFNNEADTPDNFQSRRPNTSFCFLDIRSPGLGDTAMYLCATRSRGAERSYEQYFGPGTRLTVT.

The chain combines TRBV4-2 with TRBJ2-1, with a weak D call TRBD2 (6 bases). The CDR3 spans 14 residues. Trimming shortened V by 4 bases and J by 5 bases, and 12 bases separated the two germline ends. The germline gives CDR1 LGHNA, CDR2 YNFKEQ. The CDR3 loop reads CASSLDRRDNEQFF. The CDR3 DNA is TGTGCCAGCAGCCTCGATAGGAGGGACAATGAGCAGTTCTTC.

The gene calls are TRBV29-1 and TRBJ2-7; no definite D call. The V gene lost 4 bases and the J gene lost 2 bases, with 9 bases spanning the gap. Germline V gene lookup returns CDR1 SQVTM and CDR2 ANQGSEA. The CDR3 is made up of 12 amino acids. The CDR3 region is CSVVGIPYEQYF. The DNA for the CDR3 is TGCAGCGTTGTTGGTATACCCTACGAGCAGTACTTC.

This clone was picked up a small number of times. The rearrangement uses TRBV30 and TRBJ1-5, with TRBD1 identical over 7 bases. J was trimmed by 5 bases and V by 2 bases; bases with no gene match: 9. CDR3 length: 15 residues. Germline CDR1 is GTSNPN and CDR2 is SVGIG (reference sequence). The chain's CDR3 is CAWSHADRKDQPQHF. As DNA, the CDR3 is TGTGCCTGGAGTCATGCGGACAGGAAGGATCAGCCCCAGCATTTT.

The gene calls are TRBV9 and TRBJ2-1; 8 bases line up with TRBD2. This CDR3 region has 14 residues. With 6 bases clipped from V and 9 bases from J, the junction kept 11 bases outside the gene matches. Germline CDR1 SGDLS, CDR2 YYNGEE. CDR3 sequence: CASNPGGGASEQFF. CDR3 in DNA: TGTGCCAGCAACCCGGGAGGGGGGGCCTCTGAGCAGTTCTTC.

This clone has just one count. V usage is TRBV30 and J usage is TRBJ2-3; D is possibly TRBD1 or TRBD2 (5 bases each). CDR1 and CDR2 (germline): GTSNPN, SVGIG (reference sequence). V lost 5 bases and J lost 6, with 15 bases in between. The CDR3 has 13 residues. The CDR3 loop is CAWGDLLLDTQYF. The CDR3 DNA reads TGTGCCTGGGGGGACCTCCTATTGGATACGCAGTATTTT.

This chain joins TRBV5-1 and TRBJ1-2; D possibly corresponds to TRBD1 (5 bases). The germline gives CDR1 SGHRS, CDR2 YFSETQ. The CDR3 contains 13 residues. The ends were cut back, 0 bases at V and 6 bases at J, with 9 bases in the middle. As DNA, the CDR3 is TGCGCCAGCAGCTTGGACAGGAGGGATGGCTACACCTTC. It translates to CASSLDRRDGYTF.

J is TRBJ2-3 and V is TRBV2; the D gene is possibly TRBD1 (6 bases). The CDR3 length is 12 residues. Germline CDR1 is SNHLY and CDR2 is FYNNEI. The V end was cut by 4 bases, the J end by 14 bases, with 16 bases between. The CDR3 sequence is CASSARGRSLYF. The CDR3 coding sequence is TGTGCCAGCAGTGCCAGGGGACGAAGTCTGTATTTT.

V gene TRBV30 combines with J gene TRBJ1-2; D gene unclear. The CDR3 spans 13 residues. Germline V gene data show CDR1 as GTSNPN and CDR2 as SVGIG (reference sequence). V was shortened by 2 bases and J by 6 bases, with 13 bases between the two germline ends. For the CDR3, the DNA is TGTGCCTGGAGTCCGTCGGCCGATCATGGCTACACCTTC. It is translated as CAWSPSADHGYTF.

V gene TRBV7-2 combines with J gene TRBJ2-1; 13 bases line up with TRBD2. CDR1 is SGHTA and CDR2 is FQGNSA in the germline V gene. The CDR3 runs to 16 residues. The J segment lost 6 bases and the V segment lost 4 bases, leaving 6 bases of the junction unmatched. DNA for the CDR3: TGTGCCAGCAGCTACATGGGACTAGCGGGGACCAATGAGCAGTTCTTC. Encoded protein: CASSYMGLAGTNEQFF.

The rearrangement joins TRBV4-1 to TRBJ1-2; no clear D gene. V was shortened by 3 bases and J by 4 bases, with 12 bases between the two germline ends. CDR3 length equals 14 residues. Germline V gives CDR1 MGHRA, CDR2 YSYEKL. The CDR3 coding sequence is TGCGCCAGCAGCCATTTGACGGCTCCCTATGGCTACACCTTC. This encodes CASSHLTAPYGYTF.

The chain is built from TRBV30 and TRBJ2-3; D possibly corresponds to TRBD1 (6 bases). The V gene lost 0 bases and the J gene lost 3 bases, with 10 bases spanning the gap. The germline V gene has CDR1 GTSNPN and CDR2 SVGIG (reference sequence). This CDR3 contains 14 residues. This CDR3 reads CAWSVGGPTDTQYF. The CDR3 DNA reads TGTGCCTGGAGTGTAGGGGGACCTACAGATACGCAGTATTTT.

The chain employs TRBV29-1 and TRBJ2-1, with a possible D match to TRBD2 (7 bases). The germline V gene encodes CDR1 SQVTM and CDR2 ANQGSEA. The CDR3 sequence is 13 residues long. Trimming cost V 4 bases and J 4 bases, with 11 bases left between them. Here the CDR3 reads CSVGKGGYNEQFF. The CDR3 region has the DNA TGCAGCGTTGGTAAGGGGGGGTACAATGAGCAGTTCTTC.

The chain combines TRBV6-1 with TRBJ1-1, with 7 bases identical to TRBD1. The CDR3 length is 15 residues. Germline loops: CDR1 MNHNS, CDR2 SASEGT. V shed 3 bases, J shed 2 bases, and the junction held 6 bases outside the gene matches. The CDR3 region has the DNA TGTGCCAGCAGTGATTGGGGACAGCTAAACACTGAAGCTTTCTTT. This encodes CASSDWGQLNTEAFF.